These 26 T cell receptor beta chains originate from one sample sequenced in a study of beta chain features in type 1 diabetes. Overall study findings and caveats: Type 1 diabetes patients had moderately but significantly shorter TCRB CDR3s in all four CD4+ subsets.

Their recognized antigens are unknown. Every isolated RNA sample was fully reverse transcribed, so sequencing captured expressed TCRB transcripts. Clones were sequenced by immunoSEQ multiplex PCR, and TCRdb holds only the in-frame ones, with some missing. This sample has 300,000 or so clones, with about 13% found just once. Sequencing was carried out using naive CD4+ T cells from blood. The source is a woman aged 18-29 years with type 1 diabetes.

The chain combines TRBV19 with TRBJ2-2, with D hard to call. This CDR3 spans 12 amino acids. Trimming removed 7 bases from V and 6 bases from J, with 9 bases in between. Germline assignment: CDR1 LNHDA and CDR2 SQIVND (reference sequence). CDR3 in DNA: TGTGCCAGTAATCGGCAGGCCGGGGAGCTGTTTTTT. This gives the protein CASNRQAGELFF.

This chain uses TRBV11-3 with TRBJ2-1, with 7 bases matching TRBD2. The CDR3 totals 14 residues. Trimming cost V 6 bases and J 4 bases; bases outside gene matches: 6. Germline CDR1 and CDR2: SGHNT and YENEEA. The CDR3 nucleotides are TGTGCCAGCAGGTCCACTAGCGTATACAATGAGCAGTTCTTC. Protein sequence: CASRSTSVYNEQFF.

J is TRBJ2-5 and V is TRBV30; 15 bases are a match to TRBD2. The V and J ends lost 0 bases and 5 bases, in that order; junction bases with no gene match: 7. CDR1 and CDR2 (germline): GTSNPN, SVGIG (reference sequence). This CDR3 spans 17 amino acids. The CDR3 coding sequence is TGTGCCTGGAGTGTATCCAGGACTAGCGGGAGGGGCGAGACCCAGTACTTC. This translates into CAWSVSRTSGRGETQYF.

This clone occurred a few times. The V call is TRBV7-3, the J call TRBJ2-2; maybe TRBD2 (5 bases). This CDR3 is built from 13 residues. Looked up from germline, CDR1 is SGHTA and CDR2 is FQGTGA. Trimming left V 6 bases short and J 6 bases short, with 11 bases between. The CDR3, as DNA: TGTGCCAGCAGTTGGAGCGGAGCCGGGGAGCTGTTTTTT. Translated: CASSWSGAGELFF. Full variable domain (outside the CDR3, taken from reference TRBV7-3 and TRBJ2-2): GAGVSQTPSNKVTEKGKYVELRCDPISGHTALYWYRQSLGQGPEFLIYFQGTGAADDSGLPNDRFFAVRPEGSVSTLKIQRTERGDSAVYLCASSWSGAGELFFGEGSRLTVL.

This clone was observed a handful of times. This chain connects TRBV29-1 to TRBJ1-1; D not certain. The CDR3 spans 10 residues. The V and J ends lost 7 bases and 3 bases respectively, with 6 bases between them. The germline V gene has CDR1 SQVTM and CDR2 ANQGSEA. This chain's CDR3 is CSASYTEAFF. The CDR3 nucleotides are TGCAGCGCCTCGTACACTGAAGCTTTCTTT.

The chain carries TRBV30 and TRBJ1-1; weak D call: TRBD1 (6 bases). Germline V lookup: CDR1 GTSNPN, CDR2 SVGIG (reference sequence). The CDR3 runs to 14 residues. V was shortened by 5 bases and J by 5 bases, with 18 bases between the two germline ends. Here the CDR3 reads CAWVRGGWGTEAFF. CDR3 coding DNA: TGTGCCTGGGTTCGGGGGGGCTGGGGTACTGAAGCTTTCTTT.

This clone occurred a few times. The chain is built from TRBV15 and TRBJ1-5, with TRBD1 identical over 7 bases. V shed 1 base and J 6 bases; nucleotides not matched to a gene: 6. The CDR3 totals 15 residues. CDR1 and CDR2 (germline): LNHNV, YYDKDF (reference sequence). The CDR3 coding sequence is TGTGCCACCAGCAGAGGACAGGGAAGGGGTCAGCCCCAGCATTTT. Protein: CATSRGQGRGQPQHF. The full variable domain, rest sourced from reference TRBV15 and TRBJ1-5, is DAMVIQNPRYQVTQFGKPVTLSCSQTLNHNVMYWYQQKSSQAPKLLFHYYDKDFNNEADTPDNFQSRRPNTSFCFLDIRSPGLGDTAMYLCATSRGQGRGQPQHFGDGTRLSIL.

This clone has just a few counts. The chain carries TRBV10-3 and TRBJ2-7, with a weak D call TRBD1 (6 bases). The V end was cut by 5 bases, the J end by 5 bases, with 10 bases between. The CDR3 contains 12 residues. The germline gives CDR1 ENHRY, CDR2 SYGVKD. This CDR3 is CAISLQGNEQYV. DNA of the CDR3: TGTGCCATCAGTTTACAGGGAAACGAGCAGTACGTC.

This clone appeared a few times. V usage is TRBV29-1 and J usage is TRBJ1-2, with 7 positions matching TRBD1. CDR1 and CDR2 (germline): SQVTM, ANQGSEA. The CDR3 contains 14 residues. V lost 1 base and J lost 4; bases outside the gene matches: 6. The CDR3 sequence: CSVEGYRGSYGYTF. CDR3 in DNA: TGCAGCGTTGAAGGGTACAGGGGATCCTATGGCTACACCTTC.

The chain combines TRBV7-9 with TRBJ2-1; TRBD1 aligns across 10 bases. Trimming removed 5 bases from V and 4 bases from J; junction bases left unmatched: 8. Germline V gives CDR1 SEHNR, CDR2 FQNEAQ (reference sequence). CDR3 length: 16 residues. CDR3 in amino acids: CASSPRDRGPYNEQFF. CDR3 sequence (DNA): TGTGCCAGCAGCCCCCGGGACAGGGGACCGTACAATGAGCAGTTCTTC.

In its sample, this clone was seen a few times. This chain connects TRBV7-9 to TRBJ2-3, with a tentative D call TRBD2 (5 bases). The CDR3 is 16 amino acids. CDR1 SEHNR and CDR2 FQNEAQ come from the germline V gene (reference sequence). V dropped 1 base and J dropped 8 bases, with 19 bases sitting between them. The CDR3 region has the DNA TGTGCCAGCAGCTTAGGGGCCGACTATCATCGCGGTACGCAGTATTTT. Translation: CASSLGADYHRGTQYF.

J is TRBJ2-7 and V is TRBV7-2; tentatively, D is TRBD2 (6 bases). Germline V CDR1 and CDR2: SGHTA, FQGNSA. V was pared by 1 base and J by 4 bases, with 11 bases between. This CDR3 has 14 residues. CDR3 sequence (DNA): TGTGCCAGCAGCTTAGGTTCGGGGGAGTACGAGCAGTACGTC. Translated: CASSLGSGEYEQYV.

The chain combines TRBV7-9 with TRBJ1-2, with TRBD1 as a possible D gene (5 bases). The CDR3 is 14 residues long. The germline V gene encodes CDR1 SEHNR and CDR2 FQNEAQ (reference sequence). The V end lost 4 bases, the J end lost 4 bases, and 13 bases lay between the germline ends. This CDR3 reads CASSSRNRLYGYTF. CDR3 DNA sequence: TGTGCCAGCAGCTCAAGGAACAGGCTCTATGGCTACACCTTC.

The chain employs TRBV4-3 and TRBJ1-2; maybe TRBD1 (6 bases). The V and J ends lost 5 bases and 1 base respectively, with 11 bases between them. Germline lookup yields CDR1 LGHNA and CDR2 YSLEER. The CDR3 has 14 amino acids. CDR3 coding DNA: TGCGCCAGCAGCACGGGACACCTTAACTATGGCTACACCTTC. Its protein is CASSTGHLNYGYTF.

CDR3 nucleotides: TGTGCCAGTAGACCCGGGACAGGGATCTATGGCTACACCTTC. Translated: CASRPGTGIYGYTF. V usage is TRBV19 and J usage is TRBJ1-2, with 9 bases lining up with TRBD1. This CDR3 is built from 14 residues. The V and J ends lost 6 bases and 4 bases, in that order; junction bases with no gene match: 6. Per the germline V gene, CDR1 is LNHDA and CDR2 is SQIVND (reference sequence).

This clone was counted only a few times. The chain has TRBV7-9 and TRBJ1-2; 7 bases fit TRBD1. The CDR3 sequence is 13 residues long. The germline CDR1 and CDR2 sequences are SEHNR and FQNEAQ (reference sequence). V was pared by 0 bases and J by 8 bases, with 3 bases of the junction left unmatched. CDR3 nucleotides: TGTGCCAGCAGCTTAGCCCAGGGGGGAGGCTACACCTTC. Translated, it gives CASSLAQGGGYTF.

The CDR3 spells CASSQGVQETQYF. In DNA form, the CDR3 reads TGCGCCAGCAGCCAAGGAGTACAAGAGACCCAGTACTTC. The chain has TRBV4-1 and TRBJ2-5; no clear D gene. In germline, CDR1 is MGHRA, CDR2 YSYEKL. CDR3 length: 13 amino acids. Trimming cost V 1 base and J 2 bases, with 5 bases left between them.

This clone was detected only a few times. V usage is TRBV7-3 and J usage is TRBJ2-1, with 7 nucleotides matching TRBD1. Per germline, CDR1 SGHTA and CDR2 FQGTGA. CDR3 length equals 11 residues. The V gene end was trimmed by 1 base and the J gene end by 13 bases; junction bases not matched to a gene: 1. The CDR3 region is CASSLKGAQFF. The DNA for the CDR3 is TGTGCCAGCAGCTTAAAGGGGGCCCAGTTCTTC.

This clone was detected only a few times. The V and J genes are TRBV12-5 and TRBJ2-3; TRBD1 aligns across 7 bases. Germline assignment: CDR1 LGHNT and CDR2 FRNRAP. Trimming took 6 bases from V and 8 from J; bases not matched to a gene: 11. The CDR3 covers 14 residues. CDR3 region: CASGLTGVRGTQYF. The CDR3 coding sequence is TGTGCTAGTGGACTCACAGGGGTGAGGGGTACGCAGTATTTT. The variable domain in full, with the rest retrieved from reference TRBV12-5 and TRBJ2-3, is DARVTQTPRHKVTEMGQEVTMRCQPILGHNTVFWYRQTMMQGLELLAYFRNRAPLDDSGMPKDRFSAEMPDATLATLKIQPSEPRDSAVYFCASGLTGVRGTQYFGPGTRLTVL.

This clone has more than one count but fewer than ten. J is TRBJ2-1 and V is TRBV5-4; 15 bases fit TRBD2. V lost 3 bases to trimming and J lost 0 bases; unmatched junction nucleotides: 7. Germline V lookup: CDR1 SGHNT, CDR2 YYREEE (reference sequence). CDR3 size: 19 residues. CDR3 residues: CASSSGLAGGPSSYNEQFF. CDR3 DNA sequence: TGTGCCAGCAGCTCGGGACTAGCGGGAGGCCCCAGCTCCTACAATGAGCAGTTCTTC.

J is TRBJ2-1 and V is TRBV15; 9 nucleotides match TRBD2. V gave up 2 bases and J gave up 8 bases; unmatched junction bases: 13. From germline, CDR1 is LNHNV and CDR2 YYDKDF (reference sequence). The CDR3 has 17 residues. The CDR3 coding sequence is TGTGCCACCAGCAGAAACCAACCGGGACTAGCTCGGCATGAGCAGTTCTTC. Translated: CATSRNQPGLARHEQFF.

This clone was seen a few times. This chain links TRBV29-1 with TRBJ1-1; 9 bases match TRBD1. From germline, CDR1 is SQVTM and CDR2 ANQGSEA. CDR3 length equals 15 residues. The V gene end was trimmed by 1 base and the J gene end by 1 base; junction bases not matched to a gene: 4. In DNA form, the CDR3 reads TGCAGCGTTGAAGTCGGACAGGGGTGGAACACTGAAGCTTTCTTT. This translates into CSVEVGQGWNTEAFF.

This clone was seen a few times. The gene calls are TRBV7-9 and TRBJ2-5, with 9 bases aligning to TRBD1. CDR1 SEHNR and CDR2 FQNEAQ come from the germline V gene (reference sequence). The CDR3 is 16 residues long. The J segment lost 4 bases and the V segment lost 0 bases, leaving 6 bases of the junction unmatched. The CDR3 protein is CASSLALGQGGETQYF. The CDR3 DNA is TGTGCCAGCAGCTTAGCCCTGGGACAGGGTGGAGAGACCCAGTACTTC.

This clone has a handful of counts. This sequence joins TRBV2 and TRBJ2-7, with 7 bases identical to TRBD1. Germline V gene lookup returns CDR1 SNHLY and CDR2 FYNNEI. V dropped 6 bases and J dropped 6; count of bases not matched to a gene: 8. This CDR3 comprises 13 residues. Written as DNA, the CDR3 is TGTGCCAGCAGGAACTCCGGGACAGTCGAGCAGTACTTC. This codes for CASRNSGTVEQYF.

This rearrangement joins TRBV19 to TRBJ2-4; the D is unclear. V was shortened by 10 bases and J by 0 bases, with 22 bases between the two germline ends. The CDR3 covers 17 residues. Germline V CDR1 and CDR2: LNHDA, SQIVND (reference sequence). The CDR3: CATSQLPVFLAKNIQYF. The DNA of the CDR3 is TGTGCCACCTCACAGCTCCCCGTATTTCTAGCCAAAAACATTCAGTACTTC.

The chain employs TRBV6-5 and TRBJ2-7; 7 positions match TRBD1. This CDR3 spans 15 amino acids. Germline-derived CDR1 and CDR2 are MNHEY and SVGAGI. Unmatched junction bases numbered 12, after V lost 6 bases and J lost 4 bases. CDR3 residues: CASSTRRGRGYEQYV. The DNA of the CDR3 is TGTGCCAGCAGCACACGTAGGGGGCGCGGGTACGAGCAGTACGTC.